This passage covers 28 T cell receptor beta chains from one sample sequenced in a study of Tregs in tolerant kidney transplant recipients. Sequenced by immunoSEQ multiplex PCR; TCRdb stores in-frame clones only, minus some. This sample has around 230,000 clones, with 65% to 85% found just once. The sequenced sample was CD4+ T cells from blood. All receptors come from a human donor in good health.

The CDR3 DNA sequence: TGTGCCAGTAGTCCTGGGGGAGGGGGATACAATGAGCAGTTCTTC. It encodes CASSPGGGGYNEQFF. This chain uses TRBV19 with TRBJ2-1, with a weak D call TRBD2 (7 bases). Germline CDR1 is LNHDA and CDR2 is SQIVND (reference sequence). V was pared by 5 bases and J by 4 bases, with 15 bases between. The CDR3 extends over 15 amino acids.

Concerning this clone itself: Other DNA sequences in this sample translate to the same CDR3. The CDR3 is CSAGGGQFF. CDR3 coding DNA: TGCAGTGCTGGGGGGGGGCAGTTCTTC. The chain recombines TRBV20-1 with TRBJ2-1, with TRBD2 matching 7 bases. Germline V gene lookup returns CDR1 DFQATT and CDR2 SNEGSKA (reference sequence). Unmatched junction bases numbered 1, after V lost 5 bases and J lost 12 bases. CDR3 length equals 9 residues.

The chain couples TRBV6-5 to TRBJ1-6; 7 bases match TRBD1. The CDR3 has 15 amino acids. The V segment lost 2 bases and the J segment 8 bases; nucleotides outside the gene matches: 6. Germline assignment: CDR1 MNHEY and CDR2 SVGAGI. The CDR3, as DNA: TGTGCCAGCAGTTACGGGGACAGATTGGATTCACCCCTCCACTTT. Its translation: CASSYGDRLDSPLHF.

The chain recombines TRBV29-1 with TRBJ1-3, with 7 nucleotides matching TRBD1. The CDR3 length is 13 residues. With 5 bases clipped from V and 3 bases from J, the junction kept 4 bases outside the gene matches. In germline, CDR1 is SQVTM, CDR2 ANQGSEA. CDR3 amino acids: CSVTDRVGNTIYF. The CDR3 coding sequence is TGCAGCGTTACTGACAGGGTTGGAAACACCATATATTTT.

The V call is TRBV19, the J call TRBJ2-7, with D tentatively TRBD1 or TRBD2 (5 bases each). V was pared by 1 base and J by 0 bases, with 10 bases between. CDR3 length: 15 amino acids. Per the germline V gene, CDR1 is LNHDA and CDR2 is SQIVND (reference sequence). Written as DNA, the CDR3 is TGTGCCAGTAGTATAGCCGGGACCTACTCCTACGAGCAGTACTTC. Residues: CASSIAGTYSYEQYF.

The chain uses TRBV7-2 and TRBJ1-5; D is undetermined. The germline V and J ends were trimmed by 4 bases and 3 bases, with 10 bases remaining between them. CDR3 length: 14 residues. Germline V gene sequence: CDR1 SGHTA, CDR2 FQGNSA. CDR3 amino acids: CASSSNGLNQPQHF. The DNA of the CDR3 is TGTGCCAGCAGCTCCAATGGTCTCAATCAGCCCCAGCATTTT.

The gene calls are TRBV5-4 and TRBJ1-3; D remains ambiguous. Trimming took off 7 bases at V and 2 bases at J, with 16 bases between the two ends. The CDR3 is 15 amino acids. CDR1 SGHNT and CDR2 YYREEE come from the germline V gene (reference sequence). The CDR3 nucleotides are TGTGCCAGCGGTGAGACGAAGTTGGCTGGAAACACCATATATTTT. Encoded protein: CASGETKLAGNTIYF.

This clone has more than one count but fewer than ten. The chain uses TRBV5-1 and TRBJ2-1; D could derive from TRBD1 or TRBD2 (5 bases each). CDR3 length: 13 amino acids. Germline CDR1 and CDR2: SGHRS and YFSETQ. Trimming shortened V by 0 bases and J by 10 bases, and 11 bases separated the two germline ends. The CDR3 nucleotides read TGCGCCAGCAGCTTGGAGCAGGGACCAGAGCAGTTCTTC. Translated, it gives CASSLEQGPEQFF. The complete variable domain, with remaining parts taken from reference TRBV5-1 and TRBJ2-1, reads KAGVTQTPRYLIKTRGQQVTLSCSPISGHRSVSWYQQTPGQGLQFLFEYFSETQRNKGNFPGRFSGRQFSNSRSEMNVSTLELGDSALYLCASSLEQGPEQFFGPGTRLTVL.

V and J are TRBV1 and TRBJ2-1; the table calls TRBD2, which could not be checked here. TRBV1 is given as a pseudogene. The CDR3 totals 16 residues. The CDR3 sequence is CTSSQKGLGIFNEQFF. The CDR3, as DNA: TGCACCAGCAGCCAAAAGGGACTAGGCATCTTCAATGAGCAGTTCTTC.

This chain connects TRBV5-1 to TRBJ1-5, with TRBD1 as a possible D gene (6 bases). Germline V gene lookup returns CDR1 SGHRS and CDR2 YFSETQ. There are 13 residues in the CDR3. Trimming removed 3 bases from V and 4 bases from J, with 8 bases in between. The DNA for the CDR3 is TGCGCCAGCAGCTCAGGGGATAATCAGCCCCAGCATTTT. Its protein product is CASSSGDNQPQHF.

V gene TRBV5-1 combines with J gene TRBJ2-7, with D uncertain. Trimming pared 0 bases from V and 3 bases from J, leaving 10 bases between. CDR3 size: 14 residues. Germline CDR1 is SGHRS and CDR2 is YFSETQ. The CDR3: CASSLGPGYYEQYF. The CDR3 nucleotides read TGCGCCAGCAGCTTGGGACCCGGATACTACGAGCAGTACTTC.

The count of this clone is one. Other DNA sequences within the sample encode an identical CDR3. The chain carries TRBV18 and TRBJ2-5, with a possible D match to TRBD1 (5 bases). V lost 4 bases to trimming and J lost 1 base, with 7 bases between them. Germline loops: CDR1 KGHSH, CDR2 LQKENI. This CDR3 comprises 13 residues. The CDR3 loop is CASSQGFQETQYF. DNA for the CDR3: TGTGCCAGCTCACAGGGGTTCCAAGAGACCCAGTACTTC.

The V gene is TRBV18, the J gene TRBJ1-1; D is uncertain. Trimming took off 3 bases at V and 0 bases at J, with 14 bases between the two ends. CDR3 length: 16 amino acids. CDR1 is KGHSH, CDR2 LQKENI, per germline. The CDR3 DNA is TGTGCCAGCTCACCCACCAACCCCGAATTGAACACTGAAGCTTTCTTT. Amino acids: CASSPTNPELNTEAFF.

The CDR3 DNA is TGTGCCAGCAGGGCTCCCAGCTCTGGAAACACCATATATTTT. It is translated as CASRAPSSGNTIYF. The chain combines TRBV6-5 with TRBJ1-3; unclear D gene. Germline V gene data show CDR1 as MNHEY and CDR2 as SVGAGI. CDR3 length: 14 amino acids. The V end was cut by 6 bases, the J end by 0 bases, with 9 bases between.

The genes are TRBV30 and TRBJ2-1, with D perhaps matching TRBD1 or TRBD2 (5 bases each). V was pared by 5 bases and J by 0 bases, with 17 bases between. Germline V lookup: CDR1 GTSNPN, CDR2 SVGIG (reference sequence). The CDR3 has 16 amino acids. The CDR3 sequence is CAWFGGGVGSYNEQFF. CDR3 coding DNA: TGTGCCTGGTTTGGTGGGGGAGTGGGCTCCTACAATGAGCAGTTCTTC.

The CDR3 here is CASSLRDRLTGEQYF. The CDR3 DNA reads TGTGCCAGCTCACTCCGGGACCGCTTAACAGGAGAGCAGTACTTC. J is TRBJ2-7 and V is TRBV18, with D perhaps matching TRBD1 or TRBD2 (5 bases each). The CDR3 consists of 15 residues. The germline gives CDR1 KGHSH, CDR2 LQKENI. Trimming removed 4 bases at V and 7 bases at J, with 20 bases between.

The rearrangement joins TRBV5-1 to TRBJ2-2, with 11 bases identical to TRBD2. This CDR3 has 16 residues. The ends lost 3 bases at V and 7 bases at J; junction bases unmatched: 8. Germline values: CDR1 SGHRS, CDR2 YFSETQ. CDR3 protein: CASSWGLADVSGELFF. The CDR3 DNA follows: TGCGCCAGCAGCTGGGGACTAGCGGATGTCAGCGGGGAGCTGTTTTTT.

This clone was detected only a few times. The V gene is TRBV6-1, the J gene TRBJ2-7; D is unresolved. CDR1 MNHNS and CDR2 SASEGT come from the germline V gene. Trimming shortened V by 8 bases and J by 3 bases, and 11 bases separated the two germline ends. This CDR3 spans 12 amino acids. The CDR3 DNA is TGTGCCAGCGGGAATCCGCTCTACGAGCAGTACTTC. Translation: CASGNPLYEQYF.

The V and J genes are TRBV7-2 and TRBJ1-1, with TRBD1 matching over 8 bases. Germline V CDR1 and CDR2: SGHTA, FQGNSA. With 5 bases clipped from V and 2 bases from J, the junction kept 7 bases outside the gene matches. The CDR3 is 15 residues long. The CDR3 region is CASSPQGAANTEAFF. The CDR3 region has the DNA TGTGCCAGCAGCCCGCAGGGGGCGGCCAACACTGAAGCTTTCTTT.

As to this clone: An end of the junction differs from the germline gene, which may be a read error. CDR3 DNA: TGTGCCAGCAGCTTACCCAGCTCCTACGAGCAGTGCTTC. Its protein product is CASSLPSSYEQCF. The chain carries TRBV11-2 and TRBJ2-7; D uncertain. CDR3 length: 13 residues. Germline-derived CDR1 and CDR2 are SGHAT and FQNNGV.

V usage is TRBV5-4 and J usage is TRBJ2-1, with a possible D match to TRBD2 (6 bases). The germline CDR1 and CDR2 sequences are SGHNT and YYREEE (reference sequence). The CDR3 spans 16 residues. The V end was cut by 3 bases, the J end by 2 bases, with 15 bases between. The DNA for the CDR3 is TGTGCCAGCAGCTCTAAGGGCGGGGAAGCCTACAATGAGCAGTTCTTC. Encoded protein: CASSSKGGEAYNEQFF.

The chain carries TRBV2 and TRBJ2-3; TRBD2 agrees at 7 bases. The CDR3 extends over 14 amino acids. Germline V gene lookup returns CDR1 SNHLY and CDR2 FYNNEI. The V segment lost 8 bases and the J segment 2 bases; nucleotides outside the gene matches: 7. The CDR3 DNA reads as TGTGCCAGCGGGGCACTAGCGTACACAGATACGCAGTATTTT. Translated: CASGALAYTDTQYF.

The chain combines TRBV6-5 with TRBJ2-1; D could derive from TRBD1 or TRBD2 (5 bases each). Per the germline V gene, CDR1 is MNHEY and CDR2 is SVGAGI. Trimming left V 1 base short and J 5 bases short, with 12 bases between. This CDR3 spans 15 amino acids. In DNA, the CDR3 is TGTGCCAGCAGTTACTGGGCCGGGGCTGACAATGAGCAGTTCTTC. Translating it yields CASSYWAGADNEQFF.

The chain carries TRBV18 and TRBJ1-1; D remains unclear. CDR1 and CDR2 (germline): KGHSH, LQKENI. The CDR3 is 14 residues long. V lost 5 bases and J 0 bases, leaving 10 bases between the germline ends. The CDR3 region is CASSSDGMNTEAFF. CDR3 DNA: TGTGCCAGCTCATCGGACGGTATGAACACTGAAGCTTTCTTT. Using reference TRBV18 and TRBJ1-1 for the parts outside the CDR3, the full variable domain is NAGVMQNPRHLVRRRGQEARLRCSPMKGHSHVYWYRQLPEEGLKFMVYLQKENIIDESGMPKERFSAEFPKEGPSILRIQQVVRGDSAAYFCASSSDGMNTEAFFGQGTRLTVV.

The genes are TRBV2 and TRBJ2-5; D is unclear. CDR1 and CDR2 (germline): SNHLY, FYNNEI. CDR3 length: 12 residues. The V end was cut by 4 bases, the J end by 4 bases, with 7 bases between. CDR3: CASSVVRETQYF. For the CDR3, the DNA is TGTGCCAGCAGTGTAGTTAGAGAGACCCAGTACTTC.

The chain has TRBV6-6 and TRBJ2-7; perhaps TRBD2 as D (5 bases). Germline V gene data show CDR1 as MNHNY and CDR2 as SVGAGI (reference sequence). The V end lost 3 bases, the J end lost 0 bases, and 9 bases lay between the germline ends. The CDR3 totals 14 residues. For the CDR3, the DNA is TGTGCCAGCAGTTATTGGGAGATCTCCTACGAGCAGTACTTC. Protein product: CASSYWEISYEQYF.

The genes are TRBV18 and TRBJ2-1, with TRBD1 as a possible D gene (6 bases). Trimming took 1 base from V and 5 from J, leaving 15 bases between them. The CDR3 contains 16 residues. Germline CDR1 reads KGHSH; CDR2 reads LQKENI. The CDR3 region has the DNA TGTGCCAGCTCACCACAGGGGCTCACAGGGAACAATGAGCAGTTCTTC. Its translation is CASSPQGLTGNNEQFF.

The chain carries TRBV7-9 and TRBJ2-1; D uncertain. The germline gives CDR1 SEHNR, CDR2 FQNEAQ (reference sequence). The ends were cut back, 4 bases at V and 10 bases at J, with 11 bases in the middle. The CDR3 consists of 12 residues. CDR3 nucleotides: TGTGCCAGCAGCTCTGTTATTAGCGAGCAGTTCTTC. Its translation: CASSSVISEQFF.